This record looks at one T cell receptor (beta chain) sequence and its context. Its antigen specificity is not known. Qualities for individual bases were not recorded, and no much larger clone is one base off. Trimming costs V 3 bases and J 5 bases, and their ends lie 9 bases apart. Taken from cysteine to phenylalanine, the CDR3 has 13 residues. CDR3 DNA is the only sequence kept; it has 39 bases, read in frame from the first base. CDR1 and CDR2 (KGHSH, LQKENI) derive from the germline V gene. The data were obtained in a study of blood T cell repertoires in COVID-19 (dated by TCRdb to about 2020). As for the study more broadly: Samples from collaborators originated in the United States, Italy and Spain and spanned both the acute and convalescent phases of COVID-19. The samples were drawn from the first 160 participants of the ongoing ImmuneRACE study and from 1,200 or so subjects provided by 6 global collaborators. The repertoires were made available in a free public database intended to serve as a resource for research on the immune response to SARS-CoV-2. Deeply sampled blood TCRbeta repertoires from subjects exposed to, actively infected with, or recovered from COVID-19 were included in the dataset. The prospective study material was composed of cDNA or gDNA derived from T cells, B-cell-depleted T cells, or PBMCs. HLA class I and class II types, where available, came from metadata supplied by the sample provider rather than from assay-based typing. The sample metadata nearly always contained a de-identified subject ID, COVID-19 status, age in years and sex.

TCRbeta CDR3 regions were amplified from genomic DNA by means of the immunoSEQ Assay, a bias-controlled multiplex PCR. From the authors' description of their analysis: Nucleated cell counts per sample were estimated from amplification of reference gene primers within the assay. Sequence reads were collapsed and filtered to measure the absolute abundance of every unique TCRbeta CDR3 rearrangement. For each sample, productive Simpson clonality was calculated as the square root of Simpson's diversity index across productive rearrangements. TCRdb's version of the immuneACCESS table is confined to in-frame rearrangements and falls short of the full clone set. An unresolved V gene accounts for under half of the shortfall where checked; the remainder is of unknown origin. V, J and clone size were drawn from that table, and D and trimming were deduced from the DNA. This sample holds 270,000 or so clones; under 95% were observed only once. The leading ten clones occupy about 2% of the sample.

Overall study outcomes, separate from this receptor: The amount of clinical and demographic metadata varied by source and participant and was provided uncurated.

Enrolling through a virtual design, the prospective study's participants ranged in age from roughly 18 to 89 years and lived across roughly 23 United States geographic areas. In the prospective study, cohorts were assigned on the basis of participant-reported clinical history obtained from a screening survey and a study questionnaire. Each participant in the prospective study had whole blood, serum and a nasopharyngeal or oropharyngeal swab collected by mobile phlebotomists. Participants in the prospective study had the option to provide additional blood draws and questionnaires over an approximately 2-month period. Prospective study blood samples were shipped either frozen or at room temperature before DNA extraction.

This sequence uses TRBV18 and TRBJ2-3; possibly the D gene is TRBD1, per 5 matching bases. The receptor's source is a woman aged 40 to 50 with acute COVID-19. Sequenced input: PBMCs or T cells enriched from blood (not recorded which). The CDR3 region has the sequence CASSPSTVDTQYF. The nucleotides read TGTGCCAGCTCACCCTCGACAGTAGATACGCAGTATTTT.